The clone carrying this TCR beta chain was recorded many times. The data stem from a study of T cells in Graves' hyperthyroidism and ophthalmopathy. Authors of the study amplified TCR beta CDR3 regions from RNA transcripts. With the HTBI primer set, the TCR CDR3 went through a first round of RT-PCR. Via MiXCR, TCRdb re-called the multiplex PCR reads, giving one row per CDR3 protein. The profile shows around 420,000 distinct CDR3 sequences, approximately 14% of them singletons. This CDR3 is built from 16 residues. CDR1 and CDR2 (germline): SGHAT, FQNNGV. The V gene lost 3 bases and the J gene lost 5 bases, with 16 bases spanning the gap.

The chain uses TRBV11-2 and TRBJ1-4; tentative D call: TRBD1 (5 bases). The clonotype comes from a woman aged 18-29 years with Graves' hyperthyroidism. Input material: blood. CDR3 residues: CASSFTTGAPNEKLFF. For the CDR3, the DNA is TGTGCCAGCAGCTTTACCACCGGGGCCCCAAATGAAAAACTGTTTTTT. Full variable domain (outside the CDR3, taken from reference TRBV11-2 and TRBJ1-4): EAGVAQSPRYKIIEKRQSVAFWCNPISGHATLYWYQQILGQGPKLLIQFQNNGVVDDSQLPKDRFSAERLKGVDSTLKIQPAKLEDSAVYLCASSFTTGAPNEKLFFGSGTQLSVL.